This T cell receptor beta chain was documented in a study of OX40 agonist ivuxolimab in advanced cancers. In the study overall: Patients received ivuxolimab, an intravenous treatment, every 2 weeks at 0.01 to 10 mg/kg. In three patients, partial responses were observed, one with hepatocellular carcinoma and two with cutaneous melanoma. The study, taken as a whole, reports: Mean expanded clone counts were higher in CD8+ than CD4+ T cells.

Worth noting for this clone: Its antigen remains unknown.

Generated by immunoSEQ multiplex PCR, the TCRdb table keeps only in-frame clones and is missing some. Of about 93,000 clones in the sample, around 94% were seen once. The CDR3 totals 15 residues. V was trimmed by 6 bases and J by 0 bases, leaving 12 bases between them. Germline values: CDR1 SQVTM, CDR2 ANQGSEA. The sample consisted of CD4+ or CD8+ T cells sorted from blood, taken in a trial of the OX40 agonist ivuxolimab. The clonotype was recovered from an adult with an advanced solid tumor such as melanoma, head and neck, liver or kidney cancer. V gene TRBV29-1 combines with J gene TRBJ2-6, with D possibly being TRBD2 (6 bases). CDR3 protein: CSVTLAVSGANVLTF. The DNA of the CDR3 is TGCAGCGTCACCTTAGCGGTCTCTGGGGCCAACGTCCTGACTTTC.